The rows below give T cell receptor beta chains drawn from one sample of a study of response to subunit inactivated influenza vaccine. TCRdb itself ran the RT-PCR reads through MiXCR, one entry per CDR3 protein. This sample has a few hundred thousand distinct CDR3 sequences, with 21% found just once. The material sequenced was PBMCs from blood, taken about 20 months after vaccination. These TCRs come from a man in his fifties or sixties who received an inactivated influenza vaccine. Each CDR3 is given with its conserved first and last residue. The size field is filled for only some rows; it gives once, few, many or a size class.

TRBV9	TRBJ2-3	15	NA	CASSAGLGLADTQYF
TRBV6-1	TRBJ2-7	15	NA	CASRKTSGDIYEQYF
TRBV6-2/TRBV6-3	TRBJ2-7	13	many	CASSYRTPPWQYF
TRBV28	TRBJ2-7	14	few	CASSFSGRAYEQYF
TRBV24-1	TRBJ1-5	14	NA	CATSADISNQPQHF
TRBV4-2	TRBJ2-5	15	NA	CASSQNRDTQETQYF
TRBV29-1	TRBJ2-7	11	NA	CSAREVYEQYF
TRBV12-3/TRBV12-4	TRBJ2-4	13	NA	CASSRTGGNIQYF
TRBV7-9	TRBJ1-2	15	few	CASSQTGTMIYGYTF
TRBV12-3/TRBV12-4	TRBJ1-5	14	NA	CASSLEALNQPQHF
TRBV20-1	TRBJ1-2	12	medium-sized	CSASRGNYGYTF
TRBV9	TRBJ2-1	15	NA	CASSVSGTSYNEQFF
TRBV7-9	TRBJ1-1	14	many	CASSLGTGDTEAFF
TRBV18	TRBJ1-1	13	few	CASSPGTHSEAFF
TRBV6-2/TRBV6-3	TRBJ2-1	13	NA	CASSDGGHNEQFF
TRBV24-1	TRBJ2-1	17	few	CATSGQRPAGALNEQFF
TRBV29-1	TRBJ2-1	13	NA	CSVERDSNNEQFF
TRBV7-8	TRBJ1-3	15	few	CASGIGISSGNTIYF
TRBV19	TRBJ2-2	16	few	CASSALTSGSHGELFF
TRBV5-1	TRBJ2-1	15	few	CASSSRQGADNEQFF
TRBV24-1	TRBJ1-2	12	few	CATSDGGALYTF
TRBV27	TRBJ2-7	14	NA	CASSPVGGTYEQYF
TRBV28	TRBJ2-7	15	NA	CASSFPGRRIYEQYF
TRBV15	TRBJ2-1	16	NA	CATSREAGLYYNEQFF
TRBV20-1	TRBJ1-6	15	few	CSARTGGSANSPLHF
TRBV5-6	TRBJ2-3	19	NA	CASSSYSLGLPRLPDTQYF
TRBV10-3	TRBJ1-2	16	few	CAISEGSAGLPYGYTF
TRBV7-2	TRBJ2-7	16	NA	CASSHGGGGLPYEQYF
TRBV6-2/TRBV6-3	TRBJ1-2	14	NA	CASSSRDRYYGYTF
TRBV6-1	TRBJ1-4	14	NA	CASSEGDRGEKLFF
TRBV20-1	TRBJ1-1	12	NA	CSASHMNTEAFF
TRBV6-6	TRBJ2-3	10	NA	CASRQDTQYF
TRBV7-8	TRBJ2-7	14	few	CASSISGVGREQYF
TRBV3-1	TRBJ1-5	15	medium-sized	CASSSGPGLNQPQHF
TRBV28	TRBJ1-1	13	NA	CASSSDIRTEAFF
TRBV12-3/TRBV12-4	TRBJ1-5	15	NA	CASSLEAGSNQPQHF
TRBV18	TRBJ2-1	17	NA	CASSPLAGGPQYNEQFF
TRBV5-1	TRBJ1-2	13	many	CASSLDRGYGYTF
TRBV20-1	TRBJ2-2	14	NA	CSASLAGYTGELFF
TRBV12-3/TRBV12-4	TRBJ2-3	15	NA	CASSSSLGGTDTQYF
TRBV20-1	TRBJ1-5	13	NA	CSARAVIDQPQHF
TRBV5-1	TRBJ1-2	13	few	CASNRDSGDGYTF
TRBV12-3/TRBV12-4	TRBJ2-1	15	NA	CASSWTSGSLNEQFF
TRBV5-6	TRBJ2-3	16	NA	CASSPLIAGDTDTQYF